The clone carrying this T cell receptor beta chain was seen once. Antigen unknown. The CDR3 is 15 residues long. This sample is drawn from a study of shared clonotypes between healthy human individuals. The authors distributed each subset's genomic DNA evenly over several immunoSEQ plates. The data were produced by immunoSEQ multiplex PCR, yet TCRdb's version contains in-frame clones alone and is incomplete. The repertoire holds 300,000 or so clones, with approximately 79% as singletons. Nashville, Tennessee was home to all donors, each a Caucasian adult. Overall study findings and caveats: Naive subsets generally had larger estimated richness than memory subsets. A handful of donors shared around 5.1% of their naive CD4 clonotypes.

The specimen was memory CD4+ T cells sorted from blood. The subset is: CD45RA-negative fraction. The genes are TRBV21-1 and TRBJ2-1. TRBV21-1 is described as a pseudogene. This TCR derives from a man under 40 in good health. In DNA, the CDR3 is TGTGCCAGCAGCAGATCGAAAAGCTCCTACAATGAGCAGTTCTTC. Its protein product is CASSRSKSSYNEQFF.